This note documents a single T cell receptor (beta chain) sequence. Its matching antigen is unknown. The CDR3 totals 15 residues. Germline V gene data show CDR1 as SGHRS and CDR2 as YFSETQ. Trimming removed 4 bases at V and 7 bases at J, with 20 bases between. These data originate in a study of cytomegalovirus exposure and HLA in healthy donors. Study as a whole: Researchers found that approximately 85% of fewer than 450 genotyped donors fell within the Caucasian-associated ancestry cluster.

Points from the study as a whole: Several of the most significant clusters appeared, in a later analysis, to be linked to common viral pathogens.

The PCR contained 60 Vbeta and 13 Jbeta primers. Libraries were prepared by immunoSEQ multiplex PCR; TCRdb keeps only in-frame clonotypes and omits some of them. Here the sample spans more than 110,000 clones, roughly four fifths being singletons. V usage is TRBV5-1 and J usage is TRBJ2-5, with no clear D. This TCR came from a woman aged 45-60 years in good health and CMV-seropositive. Sequenced sample: PBMCs. CDR3 in amino acids: CASSPRSDRTGTQYF. DNA for the CDR3: TGCGCCAGCAGCCCCAGAAGTGACCGAACGGGGACCCAGTACTTC.